The following is a TCR beta chain sequence with its context. The entry originates in a study of blood T cell repertoires in COVID-19. Study in general: There were acute and convalescent COVID-19 samples, and they came from the United States, Italy and Spain. Nucleic acid was either cDNA or gDNA, and it came from T cells, B-cell-depleted T cells, or PBMCs.

Methods used by the authors: Reference gene primer amplification gave estimated nucleated cell counts. Using immunoSEQ multiplex PCR, the repertoire was profiled, and TCRdb retains in-frame clones only, with some absent. The DNA gave D and trimming, while V, J and clone size come from that table. This sample has around 100,000 clones, with around four fifths found just once. V lost 0 bases and J lost 4; bases outside the gene matches: 15. Germline CDR1 SGHRS, CDR2 YFSETQ. The CDR3 has 21 residues. This chain links TRBV5-1 with TRBJ2-1; 14 bases map to TRBD2. This receptor was taken from a woman aged 65 to 85 with acute or convalescent COVID-19. Sequencing was performed on peripheral blood. The CDR3 DNA follows: TGCGCCAGCAGCTTGGCCCAGGGACTAGCGGGAGTATCAAAGGATTACAATGAGCAGTTCTTC. As protein: CASSLAQGLAGVSKDYNEQFF.